This entry concerns a single T cell receptor (beta chain). Four PCR rounds used nested alpha and beta constant region primers plus the SP2 primer. Via MiXCR, TCRdb re-called the 5' RACE reads, giving one row per CDR3 protein. Altogether some 60,000 distinct CDR3 sequences are present, 6% to 8% being singletons, with the ten largest covering around a tenth. An oligonucleotide containing a UMI was ligated to the 3' end of TCR cDNA. Germline CDR1 reads MNHEY; CDR2 reads SVGAGI. The CDR3 runs to 15 residues. V lost 5 bases to trimming and J lost 6 bases; unmatched junction nucleotides: 8. This sample was taken from a study of naive and memory T cell subsets.

The V gene is TRBV6-5, the J gene TRBJ2-3, with 10 nucleotides matching TRBD2. The TCR originated in a female donor in good health. The CDR3 DNA reads as TGTGCCAGCAGTCCCAGACTAGCGGGTGGGGATACGCAGTATTTT. Translation gives CASSPRLAGGDTQYF.